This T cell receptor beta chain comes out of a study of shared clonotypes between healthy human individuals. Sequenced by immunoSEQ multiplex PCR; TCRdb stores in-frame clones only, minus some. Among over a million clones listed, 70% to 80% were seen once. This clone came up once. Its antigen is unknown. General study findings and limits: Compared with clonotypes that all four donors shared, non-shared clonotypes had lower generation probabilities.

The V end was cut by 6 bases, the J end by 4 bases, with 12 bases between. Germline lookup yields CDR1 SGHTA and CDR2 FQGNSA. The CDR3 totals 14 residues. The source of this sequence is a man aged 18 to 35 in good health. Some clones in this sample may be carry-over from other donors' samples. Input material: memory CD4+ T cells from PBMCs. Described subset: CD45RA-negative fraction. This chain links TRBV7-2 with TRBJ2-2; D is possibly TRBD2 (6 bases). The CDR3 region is CASSLEAGTGELFF. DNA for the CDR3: TGTGCCAGCAGTCTCGAAGCGGGCACCGGGGAGCTGTTTTTT.